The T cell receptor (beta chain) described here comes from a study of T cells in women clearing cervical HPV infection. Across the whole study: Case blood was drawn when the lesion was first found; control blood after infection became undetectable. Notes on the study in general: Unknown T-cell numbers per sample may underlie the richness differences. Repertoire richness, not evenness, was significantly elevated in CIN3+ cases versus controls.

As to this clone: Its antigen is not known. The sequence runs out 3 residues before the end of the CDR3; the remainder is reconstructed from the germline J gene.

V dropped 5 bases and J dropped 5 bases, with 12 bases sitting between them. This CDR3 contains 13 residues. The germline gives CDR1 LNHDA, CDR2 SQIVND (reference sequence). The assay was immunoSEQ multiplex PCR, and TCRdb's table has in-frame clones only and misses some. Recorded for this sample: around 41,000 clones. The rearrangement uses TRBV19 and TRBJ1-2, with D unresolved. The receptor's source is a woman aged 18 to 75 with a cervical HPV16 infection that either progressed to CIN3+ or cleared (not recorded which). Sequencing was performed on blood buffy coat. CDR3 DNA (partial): TGTGCCAGTAGTCCGATGGGCGGGTATGGC. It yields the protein CASSPMGGYG. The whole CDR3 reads CASSPMGGYGYTF.